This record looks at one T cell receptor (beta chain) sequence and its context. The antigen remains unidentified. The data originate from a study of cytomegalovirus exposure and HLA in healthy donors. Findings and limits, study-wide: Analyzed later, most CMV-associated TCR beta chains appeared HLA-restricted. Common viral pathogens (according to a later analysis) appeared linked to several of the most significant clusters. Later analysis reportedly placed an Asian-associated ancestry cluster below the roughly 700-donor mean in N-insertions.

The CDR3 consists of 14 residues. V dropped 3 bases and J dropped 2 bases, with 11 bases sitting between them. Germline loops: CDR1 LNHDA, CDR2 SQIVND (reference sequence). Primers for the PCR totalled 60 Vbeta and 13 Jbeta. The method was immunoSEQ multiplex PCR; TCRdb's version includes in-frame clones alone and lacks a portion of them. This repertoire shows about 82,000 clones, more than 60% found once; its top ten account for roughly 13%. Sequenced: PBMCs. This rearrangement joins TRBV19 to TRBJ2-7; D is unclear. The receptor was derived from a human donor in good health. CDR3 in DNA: TGTGCCAGTAGTATCAGCAGGTTGACCTACGAGCAGTACTTC. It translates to CASSISRLTYEQYF.